The entry that follows covers one T cell receptor beta chain sequence. The entry originates in a study of OX40 agonist ivuxolimab in advanced cancers. Measured with immunoSEQ multiplex PCR; TCRdb has only the in-frame clones, and not every one. In the table there are about 21,000 clones, around four fifths of which are singletons. This TCR came from an adult with an advanced solid tumor such as melanoma, head and neck, liver or kidney cancer. The sample was CD4+ or CD8+ T cells sorted from blood, taken in a trial of the OX40 agonist ivuxolimab.

As DNA, the CDR3 is TGTGCCAGCAGCCCAGGAACGAACACTGAAGCTTTCTTT. Its translation: CASSPGTNTEAFF. V and J are TRBV11-2 and TRBJ1-1; D unclear. With 5 bases removed from V and 1 base from J, the gap between germline ends came to 8 bases. The CDR3 has 13 residues. Germline CDR1 SGHAT, CDR2 FQNNGV.